This TCR beta chain was documented in a study of T cells in Graves' hyperthyroidism and ophthalmopathy. General study results and limits: A model of 13 V-J pairs discriminated ophthalmopathy from stable hyperthyroidism. Also found in blood were most expanded thyroid clonotypes above 0.001.

This clonotype has a count of ten or more. Its antigen remains unidentified. Trimming pared 2 bases from V and 1 base from J, leaving 8 bases between. The germline CDR1 and CDR2 sequences are SQVTM and ANQGSEA. This CDR3 region has 13 residues. Amplified TCR beta CDR3 regions came from RNA transcripts. The primer set for the first-round RT-PCR of the TCR CDR3 was HTBI. TCRdb ran MiXCR on the multiplex PCR reads and lists one entry per CDR3 protein. Among hundreds of thousands of distinct CDR3 sequences listed, 38% were seen once. The chain carries TRBV29-1 and TRBJ1-1, with a tentative D call TRBD1 (5 bases). The sample comprised blood. The receptor comes from a man aged 18 to 29 with Graves' hyperthyroidism. CDR3 in amino acids: CSVEIGGNTEAFF. The CDR3 nucleotides are TGCAGCGTTGAAATCGGGGGGAACACTGAAGCTTTCTTT.